The 25 T cell receptor beta chains below were found in one sample sequenced in a study of shared clonotypes between healthy human individuals. Using immunoSEQ multiplex PCR, the repertoire was profiled, and TCRdb retains in-frame clones only, with some absent. The table includes 1.4 million to 1.5 million clones, about 96% detected once. Specimen: naive CD4+ T cells sorted from blood. Described subset: CD45RA+ positively selected. The receptors come from a young man in good health.

This sequence joins TRBV28 and TRBJ2-7; 7 bases line up with TRBD1. The V gene's germline CDR1 is MDHEN and CDR2 SYDVKM. With V trimmed by 6 bases and J by 5 bases, 7 bases remained unmatched. The CDR3 is 13 residues long. CDR3: CASRSQGINEQYF. In DNA form, the CDR3 reads TGTGCCAGCAGATCACAGGGGATCAACGAGCAGTACTTC.

The genes are TRBV27 and TRBJ2-7; 9 nucleotides line up with TRBD1. This CDR3 spans 16 amino acids. Germline assignment: CDR1 MNHEY and CDR2 SMNVEV (reference sequence). V lost 5 bases to trimming and J lost 0 bases; unmatched junction nucleotides: 8. CDR3 sequence (DNA): TGTGCCAGCAGTCTTGGACAGGGGTTCAGCTCCTACGAGCAGTACTTC. Its translation: CASSLGQGFSSYEQYF.

The chain recombines TRBV5-8 with TRBJ2-5, with 12 bases that match TRBD2. The ends lost 0 bases at V and 2 bases at J; junction bases unmatched: 8. From germline, CDR1 is SGHTS and CDR2 YDEGEE. The CDR3 loop spans 18 amino acids. CDR3 amino acids: CASSLGGLAGGKQETQYF. As DNA, the CDR3 is TGTGCCAGCAGCTTGGGGGGACTAGCGGGCGGTAAACAAGAGACCCAGTACTTC.

CDR3: CASRVRGMGEKLFF. CDR3 coding DNA: TGTGCCAGCAGAGTCAGGGGGATGGGTGAAAAACTGTTTTTT. V and J are TRBV2 and TRBJ1-4; 7 nucleotides line up with TRBD1. Germline CDR1 reads SNHLY; CDR2 reads FYNNEI. CDR3 length equals 14 residues. J gave up 7 bases and V 6 bases, and 8 bases lay outside the gene matches.

This rearrangement joins TRBV6-5 to TRBJ1-2, with D hard to call. CDR1 is MNHEY and CDR2 is SVGAGI in the germline V gene. Trimming cost V 0 bases and J 4 bases, with 12 bases left between them. The CDR3 consists of 15 residues. The CDR3 loop is CASSYSSGRSYGYTF. The DNA for the CDR3 is TGTGCCAGCAGTTACTCGTCGGGGAGAAGCTATGGCTACACCTTC.

The chain combines TRBV5-1 with TRBJ2-3, with 15 bases that match TRBD2. Trimming took 10 bases from V and 0 from J; bases not matched to a gene: 12. The germline V gene encodes CDR1 SGHRS and CDR2 YFSETQ. The CDR3 runs to 18 residues. CDR3: CASTKGTSGRPSTDTQYF. CDR3 nucleotide sequence: TGCGCCTCCACCAAGGGGACTAGCGGGAGGCCTAGCACAGATACGCAGTATTTT.

J is TRBJ2-2 and V is TRBV11-3, with D unresolved. The CDR3 has 16 residues. Germline CDR1 and CDR2: SGHNT and YENEEA. V lost 5 bases to trimming and J lost 1 base, with 14 bases between them. The CDR3 loop reads CASSLTGRVNTGELFF. CDR3 bases: TGTGCCAGCAGCCTTACCGGGCGTGTGAACACCGGGGAGCTGTTTTTT.

The V and J genes are TRBV28 and TRBJ2-1, with no clear D. The CDR3 spans 11 residues. V gave up 3 bases and J gave up 10 bases, with 7 bases separating them. The V gene's germline CDR1 is MDHEN and CDR2 SYDVKM. This CDR3 reads CASSFSGEQFF. DNA of the CDR3: TGTGCCAGCAGTTTCTCTGGAGAGCAGTTCTTC.

This chain links TRBV7-9 with TRBJ2-4; D gene uncertain. Germline V gene lookup returns CDR1 SEHNR and CDR2 FQNEAQ (reference sequence). The CDR3 runs 13 residues. Trimming took off 6 bases at V and 2 bases at J, with 8 bases between the two ends. The CDR3 DNA reads TGTGCCAGCAGGGCCCAGACCAAAAACATTCAGTACTTC. It codes for CASRAQTKNIQYF.

The chain combines TRBV18 with TRBJ2-2, with TRBD2 matching 9 bases. Per the germline V gene, CDR1 is KGHSH and CDR2 is LQKENI. V shed 1 base and J 7 bases; nucleotides not matched to a gene: 4. This CDR3 region has 15 residues. CDR3 sequence reads: CASSPRLAAGGELFF. In DNA form, the CDR3 reads TGTGCCAGCTCACCACGACTAGCGGCTGGCGGGGAGCTGTTTTTT.

The rearrangement joins TRBV18 to TRBJ2-5; D is unresolved. CDR3 length: 14 amino acids. Looked up from germline, CDR1 is KGHSH and CDR2 is LQKENI. V was clipped by 2 bases and J by 0 bases, with 7 bases between them. CDR3 sequence: CASSPRRYQETQYF. CDR3 DNA: TGTGCCAGCTCACCAAGGCGGTACCAAGAGACCCAGTACTTC.

The gene calls are TRBV18 and TRBJ2-5; 11 nucleotides match TRBD1. Gene TRBJ2-7 matches the end of the DNA better, so the J call may be wrong. Germline V gives CDR1 KGHSH, CDR2 LQKENI. The CDR3 is 14 residues long. In DNA form, the CDR3 reads TGTGCCAGCTCACCCGGGACAGGGGGCTACGAGCAGTACTTC. It specifies CASSPGTGGYEQYF.

The chain recombines TRBV7-3 with TRBJ2-2; possible D gene TRBD2, 6 bases. The V end was cut by 4 bases, the J end by 1 base, with 19 bases between. This CDR3 has 18 residues. Looked up from germline, CDR1 is SGHTA and CDR2 is FQGTGA. The CDR3 DNA reads TGTGCCAGCAGCTCGGTAGACGGGCTAGCGAGGAACACCGGGGAGCTGTTTTTT. Its protein is CASSSVDGLARNTGELFF.

V usage is TRBV2 and J usage is TRBJ1-1; D unclear. This CDR3 has 11 amino acids. Germline V gene data show CDR1 as SNHLY and CDR2 as FYNNEI. V lost 6 bases to trimming and J lost 3 bases, with 5 bases between them. CDR3: CASRLDTEAFF. The CDR3 DNA follows: TGTGCCAGCAGACTGGACACTGAAGCTTTCTTT.

This sequence joins TRBV4-1 and TRBJ2-1; D is ambiguous. Deletions cut 3 bases from V and 6 bases from J, with 9 bases between. Germline values: CDR1 MGHRA, CDR2 YSYEKL. The CDR3 length is 13 residues. In nucleotides, the CDR3 is TGCGCCAGCAGCCATAGGTGGGGCAATGAGCAGTTCTTC. Translation: CASSHRWGNEQFF.

As concerns this clone: The same CDR3 can be traced to other DNA sequences in this sample. This rearrangement joins TRBV7-3 to TRBJ1-1; D gene uncertain. The germline V gene has CDR1 SGHTA and CDR2 FQGTGA. This CDR3 comprises 13 residues. Trimming stripped 3 bases from V and 1 base from J, with 6 bases between. This CDR3 is CASSFDGNTEAFF. CDR3 DNA: TGTGCCAGCAGCTTTGACGGGAACACTGAAGCTTTCTTT.

The J gene is TRBJ2-6, the V gene TRBV28, with a tentative D call TRBD1 (6 bases). Looked up from germline, CDR1 is MDHEN and CDR2 is SYDVKM. Trimming removed 2 bases at V and 1 base at J, with 18 bases between. The CDR3 spans 19 residues. The CDR3 DNA reads TGTGCCAGCAGTTTAACAACTCAGGGGTTTCAGTCTGGGGCCAACGTCCTGACTTTC. It is translated as CASSLTTQGFQSGANVLTF.

As for this clone: Other DNA sequences in the sample encode the same CDR3. The chain carries TRBV7-2 and TRBJ2-1; TRBD1 is a possible D gene (6 bases). With 3 bases removed from V and 3 bases from J, the gap between germline ends came to 6 bases. This CDR3 has 13 residues. Germline-derived CDR1 and CDR2 are SGHTA and FQGNSA. This CDR3 reads CASSLDSYNEQFF. CDR3 sequence (DNA): TGTGCCAGCAGCTTGGACAGCTACAATGAGCAGTTCTTC.

The chain employs TRBV7-3 and TRBJ2-1, with 11 bases matching TRBD2. The V and J ends lost 4 bases and 4 bases, in that order; junction bases with no gene match: 3. The V gene's germline CDR1 is SGHTA and CDR2 FQGTGA. There are 15 residues in the CDR3. The CDR3 sequence is CASSSTSGAYNEQFF. In nucleotides, the CDR3 is TGTGCCAGCAGCTCGACTAGCGGGGCTTACAATGAGCAGTTCTTC.

To note about this clone: The same CDR3 is also encoded by other DNA sequences in this sample. V usage is TRBV5-1 and J usage is TRBJ2-3; D gene ambiguous. Germline V gives CDR1 SGHRS, CDR2 YFSETQ. The CDR3 is 15 amino acids. Trimming removed 0 bases at V and 2 bases at J, with 10 bases between. CDR3 residues: CASSLGLSSTDTQYF. CDR3 in DNA: TGCGCCAGCAGCTTGGGACTTTCCTCCACAGATACGCAGTATTTT.

This sequence joins TRBV9 and TRBJ2-5; D unresolved. The germline CDR1 and CDR2 sequences are SGDLS and YYNGEE. Trimming removed 4 bases from V and 1 base from J, with 11 bases in between. The CDR3 is made up of 14 amino acids. Written as DNA, the CDR3 is TGTGCCAGCAGCCCCCAGACACGCCAAGAGACCCAGTACTTC. Translation gives CASSPQTRQETQYF. The variable domain in full, completed from reference TRBV9 and TRBJ2-5, reads DSGVTQTPKHLITATGQRVTLRCSPRSGDLSVYWYQQSLDQGLQFLIQYYNGEERAKGNILERFSAQQFPDLHSELNLSSLELGDSALYFCASSPQTRQETQYFGPGTRLLVL.

As for this clone: Other nucleotide sequences from this sample produce the same CDR3. The chain employs TRBV9 and TRBJ2-1; TRBD2 matches at 11 bases. J lost 2 bases, V lost 3 bases, and 1 base had no gene match. Germline loops: CDR1 SGDLS, CDR2 YYNGEE. This CDR3 contains 15 residues. DNA of the CDR3: TGTGCCAGCAGCGATAGCGGGAGGGCCTACAATGAGCAGTTCTTC. Its protein is CASSDSGRAYNEQFF.

The genes are TRBV9 and TRBJ1-1; TRBD1 agrees at 8 bases. The CDR3 consists of 15 residues. V shed 2 bases, J shed 1 base, and the junction held 4 bases outside the gene matches. Germline loops: CDR1 SGDLS, CDR2 YYNGEE. DNA for the CDR3: TGTGCCAGCAGCGTGCTAGGGACAGGGAACACTGAAGCTTTCTTT. This gives the protein CASSVLGTGNTEAFF.

The chain links TRBV15 to TRBJ2-7, with D possibly matching TRBD1 (6 bases). The ends were cut back, 4 bases at V and 2 bases at J, with 21 bases in the middle. The germline V gene has CDR1 LNHNV and CDR2 YYDKDF (reference sequence). This CDR3 is built from 17 residues. In nucleotides, the CDR3 is TGTGCCACCAGCAAAAATCGGGACACCCAAATCACCTACGAGCAGTACTTC. Amino acids: CATSKNRDTQITYEQYF.

The gene calls are TRBV6-5 and TRBJ2-2; D ambiguous. CDR1 and CDR2 from the germline V gene are MNHEY and SVGAGI. The CDR3 loop spans 12 amino acids. Trimming took 10 bases from V and 8 from J, leaving 14 bases between them. DNA for the CDR3: TGTGCCACCCAACCGACGACGGGGGAGCTGTTTTTT. Translation: CATQPTTGELFF.